The T cell receptor beta chain described here comes from a study of blood T cell repertoires in COVID-19. The table came from immunoSEQ multiplex PCR; TCRdb's copy has only in-frame clones and leaves some out. The sample holds about 190,000 clones, less than 85% seen once. Among Cohort 3 donors, those recovered had two negative PCRs, clearance, or symptom resolution. CDR3 length: 13 residues. From germline, CDR1 is SQVTM and CDR2 ANQGSEA. V lost 5 bases and J lost 0, with 8 bases in between. This sequence originates from a woman younger than 45 who had recovered from COVID-19. The sequencing sample was made of PBMCs or T cells enriched from blood (not recorded which). The chain recombines TRBV29-1 with TRBJ1-3; D is possibly TRBD1 (5 bases). DNA of the CDR3: TGCAGCGTTCGGGGGGGCTCTGGAAACACCATATATTTT. Translated, it gives CSVRGGSGNTIYF.